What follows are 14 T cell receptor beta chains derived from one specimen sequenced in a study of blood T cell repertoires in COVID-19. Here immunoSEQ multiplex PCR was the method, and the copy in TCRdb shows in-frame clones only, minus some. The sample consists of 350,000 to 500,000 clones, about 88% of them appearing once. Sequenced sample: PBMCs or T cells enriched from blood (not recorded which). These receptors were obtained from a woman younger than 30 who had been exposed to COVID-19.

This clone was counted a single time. CDR3 DNA sequence: TGTGCCAGCAGCTTGGACGTCACGGTGTATGGCTACACCTTC. Encoded protein: CASSLDVTVYGYTF. V and J are TRBV5-4 and TRBJ1-2; D unresolved. The CDR3 sequence is 14 residues long. V was cut by 0 bases and J by 5 bases, with 11 bases left in between. In germline, CDR1 is SGHNT, CDR2 YYREEE (reference sequence).

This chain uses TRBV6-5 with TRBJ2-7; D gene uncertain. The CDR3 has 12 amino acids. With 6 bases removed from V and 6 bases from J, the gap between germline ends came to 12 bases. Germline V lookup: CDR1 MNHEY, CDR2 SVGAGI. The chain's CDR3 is CASSPGKREQYF. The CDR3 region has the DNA TGTGCCAGCAGCCCCGGTAAACGCGAGCAGTACTTC.

The CDR3 region has the DNA TGCGCCAGCAGCATACAGGGGGACACTGAAGCTTTCTTT. The encoded protein is CASSIQGDTEAFF. This sequence joins TRBV5-1 and TRBJ1-1; 8 positions match TRBD1. With 4 bases clipped from V and 3 bases from J, the junction kept 2 bases outside the gene matches. The CDR3 is 13 amino acids. The V gene's germline CDR1 is SGHRS and CDR2 YFSETQ. The variable domain in full, completed from reference TRBV5-1 and TRBJ1-1, reads KAGVTQTPRYLIKTRGQQVTLSCSPISGHRSVSWYQQTPGQGLQFLFEYFSETQRNKGNFPGRFSGRQFSNSRSEMNVSTLELGDSALYLCASSIQGDTEAFFGQGTRLTVV.

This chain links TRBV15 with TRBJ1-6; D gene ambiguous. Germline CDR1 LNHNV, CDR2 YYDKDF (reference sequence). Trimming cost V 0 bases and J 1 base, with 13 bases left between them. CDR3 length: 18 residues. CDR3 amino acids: CATSRESPRSSYNSPLHF. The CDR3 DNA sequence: TGTGCCACCAGCAGAGAAAGCCCCCGGTCATCCTATAATTCACCCCTCCACTTT.

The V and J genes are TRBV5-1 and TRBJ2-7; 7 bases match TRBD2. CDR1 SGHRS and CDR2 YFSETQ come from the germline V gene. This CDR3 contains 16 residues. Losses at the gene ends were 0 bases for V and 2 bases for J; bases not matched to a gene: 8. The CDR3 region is CASSLAQVGGTYEQYF. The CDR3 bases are TGCGCCAGCAGCTTGGCCCAAGTGGGGGGGACCTACGAGCAGTACTTC.

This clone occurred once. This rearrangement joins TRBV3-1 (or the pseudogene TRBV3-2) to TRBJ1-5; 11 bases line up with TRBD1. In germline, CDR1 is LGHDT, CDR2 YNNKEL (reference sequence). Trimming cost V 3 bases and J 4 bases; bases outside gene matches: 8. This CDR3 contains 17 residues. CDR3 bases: TGTGCCAGCAGCCAGTACTCCGGGACAGGGGGTAATCAGCCCCAGCATTTT. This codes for CASSQYSGTGGNQPQHF.

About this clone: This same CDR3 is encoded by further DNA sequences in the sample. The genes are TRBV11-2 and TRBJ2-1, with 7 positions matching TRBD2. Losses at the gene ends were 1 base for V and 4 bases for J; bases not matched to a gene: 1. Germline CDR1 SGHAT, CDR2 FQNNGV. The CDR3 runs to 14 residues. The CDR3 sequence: CASSLGGGYNEQFF. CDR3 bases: TGTGCCAGCAGCTTAGGGGGGGGTTACAATGAGCAGTTCTTC.

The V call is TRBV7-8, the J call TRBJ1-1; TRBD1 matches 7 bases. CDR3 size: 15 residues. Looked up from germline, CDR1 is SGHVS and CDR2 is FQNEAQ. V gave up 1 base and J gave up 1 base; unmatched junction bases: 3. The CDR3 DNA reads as TGTGCCAGCAGCTTAGTGCACAGGGGGAACACTGAAGCTTTCTTT. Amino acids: CASSLVHRGNTEAFF.

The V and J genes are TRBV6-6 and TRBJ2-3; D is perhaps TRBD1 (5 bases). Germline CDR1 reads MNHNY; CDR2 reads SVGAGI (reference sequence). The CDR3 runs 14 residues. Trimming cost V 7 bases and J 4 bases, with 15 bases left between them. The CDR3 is CASTTRQGADTQYF. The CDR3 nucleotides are TGTGCCAGCACCACCCGGCAGGGCGCAGATACGCAGTATTTT.

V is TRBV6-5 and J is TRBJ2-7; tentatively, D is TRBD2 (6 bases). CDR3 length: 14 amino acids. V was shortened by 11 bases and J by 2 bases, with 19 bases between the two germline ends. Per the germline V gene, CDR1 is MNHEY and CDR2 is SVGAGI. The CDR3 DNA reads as TGTGCCTCCCGCTCCGGGACTCTCGCCTACGAGCAGTACTTC. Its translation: CASRSGTLAYEQYF.

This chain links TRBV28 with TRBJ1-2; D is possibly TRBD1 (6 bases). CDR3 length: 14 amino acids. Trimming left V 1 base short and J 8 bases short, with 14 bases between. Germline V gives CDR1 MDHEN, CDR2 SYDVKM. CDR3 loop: CASSLLRQGKGYTF. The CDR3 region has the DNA TGTGCCAGCAGTTTATTGCGGCAGGGGAAAGGCTACACCTTC.

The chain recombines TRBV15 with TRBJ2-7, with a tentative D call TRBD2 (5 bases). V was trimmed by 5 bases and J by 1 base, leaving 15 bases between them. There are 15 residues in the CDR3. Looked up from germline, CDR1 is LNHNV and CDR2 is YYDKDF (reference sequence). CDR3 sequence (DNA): TGTGCCACCAGCTGGGATGCGGGTCTGTCCTACGAGCAGTACTTC. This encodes CATSWDAGLSYEQYF.

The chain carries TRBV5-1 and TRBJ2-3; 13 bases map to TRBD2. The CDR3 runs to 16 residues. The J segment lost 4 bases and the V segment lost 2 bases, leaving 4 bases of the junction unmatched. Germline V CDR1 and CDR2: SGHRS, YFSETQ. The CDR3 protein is CASSLLAGGLADTQYF. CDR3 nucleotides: TGCGCCAGCAGCTTACTAGCGGGAGGGTTGGCAGATACGCAGTATTTT.

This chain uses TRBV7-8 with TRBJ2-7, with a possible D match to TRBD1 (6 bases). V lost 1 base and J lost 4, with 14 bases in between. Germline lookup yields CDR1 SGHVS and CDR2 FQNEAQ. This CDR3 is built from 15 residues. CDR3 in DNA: TGTGCCAGCAGCTTAGATGGTGGGGGCCAGTACGAGCAGTACTTC. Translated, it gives CASSLDGGGQYEQYF.